These 30 T cell receptor beta chains came from one sample sequenced in a study of T-cell reconstitution after alpha-beta-depleted transplantation in children. A library of TCRbeta sequences, prepared with unique molecular identifiers, was generated. TCRdb re-called the PCR reads through MiXCR, storing one row per CDR3 protein. The table shows 6,500 to 10,000 distinct CDR3 sequences, with approximately 15% occurring only once. The source was PBMCs, mostly from graft donor cells, collected 60 days after TCRalphabeta/CD19-depleted stem cell transplant. All receptors come from a girl in the first two years of life who had a stem cell transplant for combined immunodeficiency, so the T cells may come from the graft donor.

Comments on this clonotype: The junction departs from the called germline gene at one end, perhaps through a read error. V is TRBV30 and J is TRBJ2-7; no clear D. CDR1 GTSNPN and CDR2 SVGIG come from the germline V gene (reference sequence). This CDR3 is 13 amino acids long. The CDR3 DNA reads as TGTGCCTGGAGTGAGATTAAACCCTACGAGCGGTACTTC. Protein product: CAWSEIKPYERYF.

The rearrangement links TRBV18 to TRBJ2-5; the match to TRBD2 covers 8 bases. The CDR3 loop spans 14 amino acids. The junction had 5 bases not matched to a gene; V was cut back by 3 bases and J by 5 bases. The germline V gene has CDR1 KGHSH and CDR2 LQKENI. The CDR3: CASSPGGGPETQYF. The CDR3 DNA reads TGTGCCAGCTCACCGGGCGGGGGGCCGGAGACCCAGTACTTC. The full variable domain, in which reference TRBV18 and TRBJ2-5 provide the parts outside the CDR3, is NAGVMQNPRHLVRRRGQEARLRCSPMKGHSHVYWYRQLPEEGLKFMVYLQKENIIDESGMPKERFSAEFPKEGPSILRIQQVVRGDSAAYFCASSPGGGPETQYFGPGTRLLVL.

A note on this clonotype: Given a much more abundant clone one base away, this may be a read error. The chain links TRBV9 to TRBJ2-3; tentative D call: TRBD1 (6 bases). There are 16 residues in the CDR3. Per germline, CDR1 SGDLS and CDR2 YYNGEE. CDR3 sequence reads: CASSVAGRGSTDTPYF. CDR3 DNA: TGTGCCAGCAGCGTAGCTGGCAGGGGTAGCACAGATACGCCGTATTTT. Filled out from reference TRBV9 and TRBJ2-3, the complete variable domain reads DSGVTQTPKHLITATGQRVTLRCSPRSGDLSVYWYQQSLDQGLQFLIQYYNGEERAKGNILERFSAQQFPDLHSELNLSSLELGDSALYFCASSVAGRGSTDTPYFGPGTRLTVL.

This clonotype showed up many times. The chain has TRBV29-1 and TRBJ1-1; D remains unclear. Per germline, CDR1 SQVTM and CDR2 ANQGSEA. The CDR3 extends over 11 amino acids. CDR3 protein: CTSRDLPEAFF. As DNA, the CDR3 is TGCACTTCGCGGGATTTACCTGAAGCTTTCTTT.

V is TRBV4-3 and J is TRBJ2-1; D gene unclear. V dropped 0 bases and J dropped 7 bases, with 10 bases sitting between them. The CDR3 spans 14 residues. Germline V gene sequence: CDR1 LGHNA, CDR2 YSLEER. The CDR3 DNA sequence: TGCGCCAGCAGCCAAGATCTAGTTTCTAATGAGCAGTTCTTC. Translating gives CASSQDLVSNEQFF.

This clonotype was observed at least ten times. The chain combines TRBV15 with TRBJ1-2; D perhaps matches TRBD1 (6 bases). This CDR3 comprises 13 residues. Trimming shortened V by 0 bases and J by 6 bases, and 8 bases separated the two germline ends. Germline CDR1 is LNHNV and CDR2 is YYDKDF (reference sequence). CDR3 nucleotide sequence: TGTGCCACCAGCAGAGAGGAGGGGGATGGCTACACCTTC. Residues: CATSREEGDGYTF.

This chain joins TRBV28 and TRBJ2-1; 8 nucleotides match TRBD2. With V trimmed by 3 bases and J by 0 bases, 4 bases remained unmatched. The CDR3 is 16 residues long. The V gene's germline CDR1 is MDHEN and CDR2 SYDVKM. CDR3 region: CASSFTSGSSYNEQFF. CDR3 nucleotides: TGTGCCAGCAGTTTTACTAGCGGAAGCTCCTACAATGAGCAGTTCTTC.

The chain joins TRBV5-6 to TRBJ2-7; possibly TRBD1 for D (6 bases). The CDR3 covers 15 residues. Trimming removed 2 bases at V and 0 bases at J, with 12 bases between. Germline V gene sequence: CDR1 SGHDT, CDR2 YYEEEE. The CDR3 sequence: CASSLPWTVSYEQYF. In nucleotides, the CDR3 is TGTGCCAGCAGCTTACCCTGGACAGTCTCCTACGAGCAGTACTTC.

This chain uses TRBV4-2 with TRBJ1-4; 10 nucleotides align to TRBD1. This CDR3 has 17 residues. The V gene's germline CDR1 is LGHNA and CDR2 YNFKEQ. J was trimmed by 7 bases and V by 0 bases; bases with no gene match: 8. DNA of the CDR3: TGTGCCAGCAGCCAAGATAAGAGTGGGACAGGGGCTGAAAAACTGTTTTTT. This gives the protein CASSQDKSGTGAEKLFF.

This chain joins TRBV6-1 and TRBJ1-5, with D unresolved. The CDR3 loop spans 14 amino acids. The V end lost 0 bases, the J end lost 2 bases, and 5 bases lay between the germline ends. CDR1 is MNHNS, CDR2 SASEGT, per germline. CDR3 sequence reads: CASSEAFGNQPQHF. The CDR3, as DNA: TGTGCCAGCAGTGAAGCGTTTGGCAATCAGCCCCAGCATTTT.

This clonotype was counted many times. The gene calls are TRBV20-1 and TRBJ2-1; the D is unclear. Per the germline V gene, CDR1 is DFQATT and CDR2 is SNEGSKA (reference sequence). The CDR3 runs to 15 residues. The ends were cut back, 4 bases at V and 6 bases at J, with 19 bases in the middle. The chain's CDR3 is CSAKDSSGPFNEQFF. CDR3 in DNA: TGCAGTGCTAAAGACTCCTCAGGCCCCTTCAATGAGCAGTTCTTC.

The chain combines TRBV7-9 with TRBJ1-1; D ambiguous. The V gene lost 2 bases and the J gene lost 6 bases, with 10 bases spanning the gap. The germline V gene has CDR1 SEHNR and CDR2 FQNEAQ (reference sequence). This CDR3 has 13 residues. The CDR3 coding sequence is TGTGCCAGCAGCTTATTCCCCAAGTCTGAAGCTTTCTTT. It is translated as CASSLFPKSEAFF.

The gene calls are TRBV19 and TRBJ2-7; 7 bases agree with TRBD1. The J segment lost 3 bases and the V segment lost 7 bases, leaving 15 bases of the junction unmatched. The CDR3 length is 16 residues. CDR1 is LNHDA, CDR2 SQIVND, per germline (reference sequence). Here the CDR3 reads CASNSIGTVPIYEQYF. For the CDR3, the DNA is TGTGCCAGTAACTCAATCGGGACAGTTCCCATCTACGAGCAGTACTTC.

In this sample, this clonotype turned up many times. The V call is TRBV6-6, the J call TRBJ2-7, with a tentative D call TRBD2 (6 bases). The CDR3 consists of 14 residues. V was cut by 5 bases and J by 2 bases, with 13 bases left in between. Germline values: CDR1 MNHNY, CDR2 SVGAGI (reference sequence). The CDR3: CASSTRGIPYEQYF. The CDR3 DNA reads TGTGCCAGCAGTACCCGCGGGATTCCCTACGAGCAGTACTTC.

This clonotype was seen a few times. The V call is TRBV20-1, the J call TRBJ1-4; maybe TRBD1 (6 bases). V was shortened by 6 bases and J by 5 bases, with 16 bases between the two germline ends. CDR1 and CDR2 from the germline V gene are DFQATT and SNEGSKA (reference sequence). There are 14 residues in the CDR3. CDR3 sequence reads: CSALGGTKNEKLFF. The CDR3 DNA sequence: TGCAGTGCCCTCGGGGGGACAAAGAATGAAAAACTGTTTTTT.

This clonotype has a count of ten or more. V usage is TRBV20-1 and J usage is TRBJ2-7, with TRBD2 as a possible D gene (5 bases). The CDR3 runs to 13 residues. Trimming pared 3 bases from V and 3 bases from J, leaving 12 bases between. Germline assignment: CDR1 DFQATT and CDR2 SNEGSKA (reference sequence). The CDR3 protein is CSASFRTRYEQYF. CDR3 bases: TGCAGTGCTAGTTTCAGGACTCGCTACGAGCAGTACTTC.

The chain is built from TRBV7-2 and TRBJ2-3; 13 bases are a match to TRBD2. V lost 1 base to trimming and J lost 7 bases; unmatched junction nucleotides: 5. CDR3 size: 16 residues. The V gene's germline CDR1 is SGHTA and CDR2 FQGNSA. The chain's CDR3 is CASSLVRTSGGYTQYF. For the CDR3, the DNA is TGTGCCAGCAGCTTAGTAAGGACTAGCGGGGGTTATACGCAGTATTTT.

V gene TRBV7-3 combines with J gene TRBJ2-1; D is unclear. V lost 3 bases and J lost 0, with 9 bases in between. This CDR3 has 15 residues. CDR1 SGHTA and CDR2 FQGTGA come from the germline V gene. CDR3 bases: TGTGCCAGCAGCTTGAGCCTTGGCTCCTACAATGAGCAGTTCTTC. This translates into CASSLSLGSYNEQFF. Full variable domain (outside the CDR3, taken from reference TRBV7-3 and TRBJ2-1): GAGVSQTPSNKVTEKGKYVELRCDPISGHTALYWYRQSLGQGPEFLIYFQGTGAADDSGLPNDRFFAVRPEGSVSTLKIQRTERGDSAVYLCASSLSLGSYNEQFFGPGTRLTVL.

This clonotype was detected ten times or more. The rearrangement uses TRBV12-3 or TRBV12-4 and TRBJ2-3; D is undetermined. The CDR3 is 14 amino acids. Trimming removed 2 bases at V and 1 base at J, with 7 bases between. The CDR3 DNA is TGTGCCAGCAGTTTAAGCGCAGGCACAGATACGCAGTATTTT. This encodes CASSLSAGTDTQYF.

This clonotype was detected only once. V gene TRBV27 combines with J gene TRBJ2-5; 7 bases match TRBD1. The CDR3 extends over 17 amino acids. Trimming took 4 bases from V and 6 from J; bases not matched to a gene: 17. In germline, CDR1 is MNHEY, CDR2 SMNVEV (reference sequence). CDR3 DNA: TGTGCCAGCAGTTCGGCAACCGACCACAGGGGTAGGAAGACCCAGTACTTC. This gives the protein CASSSATDHRGRKTQYF.

This clonotype was counted ten times or more. The chain uses TRBV20-1 and TRBJ2-5; D unresolved. Germline values: CDR1 DFQATT, CDR2 SNEGSKA (reference sequence). The V gene lost 2 bases and the J gene lost 5 bases, with 9 bases spanning the gap. This CDR3 has 12 amino acids. The CDR3 protein is CSARRSTETQYF. The DNA for the CDR3 is TGCAGTGCTAGACGGTCGACCGAGACCCAGTACTTC.

The chain uses TRBV5-6 and TRBJ2-1; 8 positions match TRBD1. J lost 6 bases, V lost 2 bases, and 4 bases had no gene match. The CDR3 has 14 amino acids. In germline, CDR1 is SGHDT, CDR2 YYEEEE. The CDR3 is CASSFRGQANEQFF. Here the CDR3 DNA reads TGTGCCAGCAGCTTCAGGGGGCAGGCCAATGAGCAGTTCTTC.

Only a few counts were recorded for this clonotype. V usage is TRBV20-1 and J usage is TRBJ1-1, with D hard to call. The germline gives CDR1 DFQATT, CDR2 SNEGSKA (reference sequence). The CDR3 extends over 12 amino acids. The CDR3 region is CIPPQENTEAFF. CDR3 coding DNA: TGCATCCCCCCCCAAGAGAACACTGAAGCTTTCTTT.

The sample holds a few counts of this clonotype. V is TRBV20-1 and J is TRBJ1-5; 8 positions match TRBD1. This CDR3 has 13 amino acids. Germline V gene sequence: CDR1 DFQATT, CDR2 SNEGSKA (reference sequence). V lost 5 bases and J lost 4; bases outside the gene matches: 4. The DNA for the CDR3 is TGCAGTGCTCTGGACAGGGCGAATCAGCCCCAGCATTTT. It encodes CSALDRANQPQHF.

In the case of this clonotype: The junction departs from germline at one end; a sequencing error may be responsible. The gene calls are TRBV12-3 or TRBV12-4 and TRBJ2-7; TRBD1 agrees at 7 bases. The CDR3 sequence is 11 residues long. For the CDR3, the DNA is TGTGCCAGCAGTTCTAGACAGGGAACGGACTTC. Protein sequence: CASSSRQGTDF.

This clonotype was recorded at least ten times. The chain employs TRBV20-1 and TRBJ2-7; 12 nucleotides agree with TRBD2. V lost 5 bases to trimming and J lost 3 bases; unmatched junction nucleotides: 5. This CDR3 region has 14 residues. CDR1 is DFQATT and CDR2 is SNEGSKA in the germline V gene (reference sequence). For the CDR3, the DNA is TGCAGTGCTCCGACTAGCGGGAGCGTCTACGAGCAGTACTTC. This encodes CSAPTSGSVYEQYF.

This clonotype was seen ten or more times. This chain links TRBV7-2 with TRBJ2-3, with no clear D. The CDR3 runs to 14 residues. From germline, CDR1 is SGHTA and CDR2 FQGNSA. V was cut by 5 bases and J by 0 bases, with 9 bases left in between. This CDR3 is CASSVVSSTDTQYF. CDR3 nucleotides: TGTGCCAGCAGCGTAGTTTCTAGCACAGATACGCAGTATTTT.

Relative to its sample, this clonotype is medium-sized (0.01 to 0.1%). Here the CDR3 DNA reads TGTGCCAGCAGCTTATCGGGCACCGGGGAGCTGTTTTTT. Residues: CASSLSGTGELFF. The V call is TRBV7-6, the J call TRBJ2-2, with D hard to call. CDR1 is SGHVS and CDR2 is FNYEAQ in the germline V gene. The CDR3 contains 13 residues. Trimming took off 2 bases at V and 4 bases at J, with 5 bases between the two ends. Drawing the rest from reference TRBV7-6 and TRBJ2-2, the complete variable domain is GAGVSQSPRYKVTKRGQDVALRCDPISGHVSLYWYRQALGQGPEFLTYFNYEAQQDKSGLPNDRFSAERPEGSISTLTIQRTEQRDSAMYRCASSLSGTGELFFGEGSRLTVL.

This clonotype was detected only a few times. The chain uses TRBV20-1 and TRBJ2-1, with TRBD2 as a possible D gene (5 bases). Deletions cut 0 bases from V and 4 bases from J, with 10 bases between. The CDR3 is 14 residues long. CDR1 is DFQATT and CDR2 is SNEGSKA in the germline V gene (reference sequence). CDR3: CSARDGLAYNEQFF. CDR3 in DNA: TGCAGTGCTAGAGATGGGCTAGCATACAATGAGCAGTTCTTC.

This clonotype occurred a few times. This chain joins TRBV3-1 and TRBJ2-7; 8 bases match TRBD2. In germline, CDR1 is LGHDT, CDR2 YNNKEL (reference sequence). The V gene end was trimmed by 1 base and the J gene end by 6 bases; junction bases not matched to a gene: 2. The CDR3 is made up of 13 amino acids. The CDR3 nucleotides are TGTGCCAGCAGCCAAGCGGGGGGGCCCGAGCAGTACTTC. It specifies CASSQAGGPEQYF.